This entry describes one TCR beta chain. Its antigen is unidentified. The data belong to a study of shared clonotypes between healthy human individuals. Study-wide context: Aged between 18 and 49, the donors were two women and a few men.

The ends were cut back, 0 bases at V and 0 bases at J, with 8 bases in the middle. This CDR3 region has 16 residues. CDR1 and CDR2 from the germline V gene are SNHLY and FYNNEI. Only CD45RO-negative cells positively selected for CCR7 counted as naive CD8 cells, so terminally differentiated effector memory CD45RA+ cells were excluded. Points from the study as a whole: Richness estimates generally favored naive over memory subsets.

Using immunoSEQ multiplex PCR, the repertoire was profiled, and TCRdb retains in-frame clones only, with some absent. The sample records around 1.9 million clones, just under 95% being singletons. Sequencing was carried out using naive CD8+ T cells from PBMCs. This chain joins TRBV2 and TRBJ1-4, with D hard to call. The sequence came from a man younger than 35 in good health. Some clones in this sample may be carry-over from other donors' samples. The CDR3 is CASSEAHTSTNEKLFF. CDR3 sequence (DNA): TGTGCCAGCAGTGAAGCGCACACCTCAACTAATGAAAAACTGTTTTTT.